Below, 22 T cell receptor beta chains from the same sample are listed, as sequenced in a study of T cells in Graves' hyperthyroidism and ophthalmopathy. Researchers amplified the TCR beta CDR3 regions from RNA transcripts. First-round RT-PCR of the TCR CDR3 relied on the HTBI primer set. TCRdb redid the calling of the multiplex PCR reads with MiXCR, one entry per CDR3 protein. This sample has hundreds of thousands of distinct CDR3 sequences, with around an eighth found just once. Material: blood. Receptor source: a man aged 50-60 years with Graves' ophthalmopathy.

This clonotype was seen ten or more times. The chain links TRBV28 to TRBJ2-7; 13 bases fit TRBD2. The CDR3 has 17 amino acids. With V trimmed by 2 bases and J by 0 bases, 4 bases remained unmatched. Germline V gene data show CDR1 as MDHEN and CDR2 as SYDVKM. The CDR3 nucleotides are TGTGCCAGCAGTTTACGGGGACTAGCGGGGAGCTCCTACGAGCAGTACTTC. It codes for CASSLRGLAGSSYEQYF.

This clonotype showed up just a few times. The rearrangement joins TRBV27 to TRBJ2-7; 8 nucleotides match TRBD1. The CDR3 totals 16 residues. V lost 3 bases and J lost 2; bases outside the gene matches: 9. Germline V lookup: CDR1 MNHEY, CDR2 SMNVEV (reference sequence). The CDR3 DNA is TGTGCCAGCAGTTTTGCGGGGACAGGCCAACCCTACGAGCAGTACTTC. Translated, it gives CASSFAGTGQPYEQYF.

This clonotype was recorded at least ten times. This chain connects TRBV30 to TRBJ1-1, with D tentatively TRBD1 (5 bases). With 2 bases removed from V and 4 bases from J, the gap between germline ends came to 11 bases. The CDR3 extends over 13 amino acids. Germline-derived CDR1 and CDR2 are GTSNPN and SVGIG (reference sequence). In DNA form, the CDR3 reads TGTGCCTGGAGTACCCAGAGGGGCACTGAAGCTTTCTTT. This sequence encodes CAWSTQRGTEAFF.

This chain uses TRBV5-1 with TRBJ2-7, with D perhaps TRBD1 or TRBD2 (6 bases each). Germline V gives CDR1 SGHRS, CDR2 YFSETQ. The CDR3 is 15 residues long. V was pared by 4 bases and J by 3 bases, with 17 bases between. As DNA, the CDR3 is TGCGCCAGCAGCGGGGGGACACTCAAGGGCTACGAGCAGTACTTC. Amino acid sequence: CASSGGTLKGYEQYF.

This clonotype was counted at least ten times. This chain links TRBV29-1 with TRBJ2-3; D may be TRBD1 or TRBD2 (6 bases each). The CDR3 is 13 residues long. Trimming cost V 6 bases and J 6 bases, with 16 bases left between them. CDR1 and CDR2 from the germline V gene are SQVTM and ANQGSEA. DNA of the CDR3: TGCAGCGTGCCCGGGGGCCCATGGGATACGCAGTATTTT. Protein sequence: CSVPGGPWDTQYF.

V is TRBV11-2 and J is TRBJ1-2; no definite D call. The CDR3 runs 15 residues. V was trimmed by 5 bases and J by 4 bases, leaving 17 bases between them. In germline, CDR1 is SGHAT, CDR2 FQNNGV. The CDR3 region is CASSPQFGRGYGYTF. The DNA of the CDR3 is TGTGCCAGCAGCCCCCAGTTTGGGCGCGGCTATGGCTACACCTTC.

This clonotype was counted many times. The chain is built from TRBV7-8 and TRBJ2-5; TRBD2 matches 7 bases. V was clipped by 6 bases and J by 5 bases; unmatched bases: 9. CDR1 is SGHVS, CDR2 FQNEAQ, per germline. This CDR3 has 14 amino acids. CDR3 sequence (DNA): TGTGCCAGCAGATTCGGACCAGCGGGGGAGACCCAGTACTTC. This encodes CASRFGPAGETQYF. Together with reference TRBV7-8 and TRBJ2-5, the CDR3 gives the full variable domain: GAGVSQSPRYKVAKRGQDVALRCDPISGHVSLFWYQQALGQGPEFLTYFQNEAQLDKSGLPSDRFFAERPEGSVSTLKIQRTQQEDSAVYLCASRFGPAGETQYFGPGTRLLVL.

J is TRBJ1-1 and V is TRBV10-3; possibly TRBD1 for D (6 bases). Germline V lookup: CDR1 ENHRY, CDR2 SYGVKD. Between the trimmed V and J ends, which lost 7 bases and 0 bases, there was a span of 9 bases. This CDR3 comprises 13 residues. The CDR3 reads CAIMRDMNTEAFF. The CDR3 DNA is TGTGCCATCATGAGGGACATGAACACTGAAGCTTTCTTT.

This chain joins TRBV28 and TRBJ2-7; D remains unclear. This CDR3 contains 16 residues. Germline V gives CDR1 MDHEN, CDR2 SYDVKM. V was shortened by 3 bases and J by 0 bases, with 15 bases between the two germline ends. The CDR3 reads CASSFRKREVSYEQYF. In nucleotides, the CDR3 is TGTGCCAGCAGTTTTCGGAAGAGAGAGGTCTCCTACGAGCAGTACTTC.

CDR3 sequence: CASSPLMLQTSGANVLTF. In DNA, the CDR3 is TGTGCCAGCTCACCATTAATGTTACAGACCTCTGGGGCCAACGTCCTGACTTTC. This chain joins TRBV18 and TRBJ2-6; the D is unclear. The CDR3 spans 18 residues. Germline V gene lookup returns CDR1 KGHSH and CDR2 LQKENI. V was cut by 2 bases and J by 0 bases, with 14 bases left in between.

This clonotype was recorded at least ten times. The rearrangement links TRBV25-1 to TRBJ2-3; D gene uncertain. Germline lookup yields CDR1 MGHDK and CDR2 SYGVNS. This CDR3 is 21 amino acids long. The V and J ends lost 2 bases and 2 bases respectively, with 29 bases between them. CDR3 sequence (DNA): TGTGCCAGCAGTGAAAGGGCCTCTCGTGGGAAGGGTAAATCTAACACAGATACGCAGTATTTT. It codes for CASSERASRGKGKSNTDTQYF.

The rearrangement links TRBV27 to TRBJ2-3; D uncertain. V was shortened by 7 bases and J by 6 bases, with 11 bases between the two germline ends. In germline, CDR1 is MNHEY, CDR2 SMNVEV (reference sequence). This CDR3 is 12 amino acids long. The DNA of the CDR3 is TGTGCCAGCAAATCCTCCGGGGATACGCAGTATTTT. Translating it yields CASKSSGDTQYF.

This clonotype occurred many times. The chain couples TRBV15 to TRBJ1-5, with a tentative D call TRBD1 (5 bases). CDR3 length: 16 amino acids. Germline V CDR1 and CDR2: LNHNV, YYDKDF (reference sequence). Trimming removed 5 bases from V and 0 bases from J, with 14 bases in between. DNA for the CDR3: TGTGCCACCAGCCTAACCATGGGGGTTAGCAATCAGCCCCAGCATTTT. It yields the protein CATSLTMGVSNQPQHF.

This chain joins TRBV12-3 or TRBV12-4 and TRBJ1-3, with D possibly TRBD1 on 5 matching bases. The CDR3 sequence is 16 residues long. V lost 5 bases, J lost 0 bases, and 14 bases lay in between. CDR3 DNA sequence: TGTGCCAGCAGTATCTTCTCAGGGAACTCTGGAAACACCATATATTTT. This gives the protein CASSIFSGNSGNTIYF.

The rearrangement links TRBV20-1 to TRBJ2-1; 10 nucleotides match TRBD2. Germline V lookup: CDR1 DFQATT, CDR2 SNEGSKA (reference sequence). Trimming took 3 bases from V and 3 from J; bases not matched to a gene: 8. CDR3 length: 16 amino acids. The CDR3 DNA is TGCAGTGCTAGTTCGGCTAGCGGGGGACTCTACAATGAGCAGTTCTTC. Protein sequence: CSASSASGGLYNEQFF.

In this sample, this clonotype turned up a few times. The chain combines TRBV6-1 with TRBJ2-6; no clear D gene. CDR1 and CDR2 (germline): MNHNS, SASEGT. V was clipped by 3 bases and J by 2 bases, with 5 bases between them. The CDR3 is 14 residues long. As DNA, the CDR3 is TGTGCCAGCAGTGATAGCACTGGGGCCAACGTCCTGACTTTC. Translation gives CASSDSTGANVLTF.

CDR3 sequence (DNA): TGTGCCAGGGGCAGGGGCCCAAGCTCCTACAATGAGCAGTTCTTC. Amino acid sequence: CARGRGPSSYNEQFF. V usage is TRBV27 and J usage is TRBJ2-1, with D tentatively TRBD1 (6 bases). Looked up from germline, CDR1 is MNHEY and CDR2 is SMNVEV (reference sequence). The CDR3 has 15 amino acids. Trimming took off 9 bases at V and 0 bases at J, with 15 bases between the two ends.

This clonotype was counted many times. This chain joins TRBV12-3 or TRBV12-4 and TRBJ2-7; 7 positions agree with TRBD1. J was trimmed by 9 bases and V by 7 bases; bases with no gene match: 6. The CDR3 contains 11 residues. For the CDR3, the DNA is TGTGCCAGCACCCTCGGACAGGTGCAGTACTTC. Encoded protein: CASTLGQVQYF.

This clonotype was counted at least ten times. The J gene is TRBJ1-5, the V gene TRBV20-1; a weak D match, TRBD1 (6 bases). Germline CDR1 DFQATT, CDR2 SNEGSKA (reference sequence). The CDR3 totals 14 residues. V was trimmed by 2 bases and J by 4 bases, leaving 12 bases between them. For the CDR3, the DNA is TGCAGTGCTAGATTTCTGGACAGTAATCAGCCCCAGCATTTT. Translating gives CSARFLDSNQPQHF.

This CDR3 reads CASSELAGVEQETQYF. CDR3 in DNA: TGTGCCAGCAGTGAACTAGCGGGAGTAGAACAAGAGACCCAGTACTTC. The chain recombines TRBV7-9 with TRBJ2-5; 11 nucleotides match TRBD2. Looked up from germline, CDR1 is SEHNR and CDR2 is FQNEAQ (reference sequence). The CDR3 contains 16 residues. J was trimmed by 2 bases and V by 6 bases; bases with no gene match: 8.

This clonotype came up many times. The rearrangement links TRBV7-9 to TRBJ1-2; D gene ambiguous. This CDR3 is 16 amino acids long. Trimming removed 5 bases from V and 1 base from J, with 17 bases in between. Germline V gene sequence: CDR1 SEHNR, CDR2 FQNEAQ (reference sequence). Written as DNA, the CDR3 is TGTGCCAGCAGCCTGAGGACCCGAACCCTTAACTATGGCTACACCTTC. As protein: CASSLRTRTLNYGYTF.

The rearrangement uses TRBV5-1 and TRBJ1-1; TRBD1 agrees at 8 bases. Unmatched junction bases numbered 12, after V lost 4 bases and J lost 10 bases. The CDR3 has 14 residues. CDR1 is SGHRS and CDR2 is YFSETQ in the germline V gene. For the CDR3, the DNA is TGCGCCAGCAGCACCGGACAGGGAAGGTTGATAGCTTTCTTT. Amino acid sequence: CASSTGQGRLIAFF.